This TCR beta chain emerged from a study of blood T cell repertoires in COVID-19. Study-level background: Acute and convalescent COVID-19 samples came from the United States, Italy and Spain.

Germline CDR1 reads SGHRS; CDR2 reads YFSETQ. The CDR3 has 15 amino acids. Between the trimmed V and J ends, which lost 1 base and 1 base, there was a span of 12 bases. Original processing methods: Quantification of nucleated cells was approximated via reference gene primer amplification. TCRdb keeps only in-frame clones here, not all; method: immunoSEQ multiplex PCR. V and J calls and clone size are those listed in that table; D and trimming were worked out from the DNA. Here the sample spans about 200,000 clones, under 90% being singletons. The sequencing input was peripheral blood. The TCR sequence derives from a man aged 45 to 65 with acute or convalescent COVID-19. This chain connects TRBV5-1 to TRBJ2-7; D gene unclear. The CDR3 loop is CASSLNTWPSYEQYF. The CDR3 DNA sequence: TGCGCCAGCAGCTTGAACACATGGCCTTCCTACGAGCAGTACTTC. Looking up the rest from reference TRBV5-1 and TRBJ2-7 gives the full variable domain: KAGVTQTPRYLIKTRGQQVTLSCSPISGHRSVSWYQQTPGQGLQFLFEYFSETQRNKGNFPGRFSGRQFSNSRSEMNVSTLELGDSALYLCASSLNTWPSYEQYFGPGTRLTVT.